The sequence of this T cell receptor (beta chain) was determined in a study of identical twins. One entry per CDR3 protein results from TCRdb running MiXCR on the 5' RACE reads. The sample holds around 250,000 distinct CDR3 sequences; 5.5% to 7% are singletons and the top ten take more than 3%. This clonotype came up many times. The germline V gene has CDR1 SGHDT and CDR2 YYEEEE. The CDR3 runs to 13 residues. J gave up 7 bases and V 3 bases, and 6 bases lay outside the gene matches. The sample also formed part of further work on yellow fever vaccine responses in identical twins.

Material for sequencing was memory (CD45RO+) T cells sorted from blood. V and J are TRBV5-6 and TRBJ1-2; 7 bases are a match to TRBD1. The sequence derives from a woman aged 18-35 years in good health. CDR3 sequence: CASSSDRERGYTF. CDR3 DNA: TGTGCCAGCAGCTCCGACAGGGAGCGTGGCTACACCTTC. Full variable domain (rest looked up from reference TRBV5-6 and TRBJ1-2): DAGVTQSPTHLIKTRGQQVTLRCSPKSGHDTVSWYQQALGQGPQFIFQYYEEEERQRGNFPDRFSGHQFPNYSSELNVNALLLGDSALYLCASSSDRERGYTFGSGTRLTVV.